A selection of T cell receptor beta chains follows, all from one sample in a study of blood T cell repertoires in COVID-19. Assay: immunoSEQ multiplex PCR; the TCRdb copy retains only in-frame clones and omits some. The sample carries 170,000 or so clones, around 87% recorded once. The material sequenced was peripheral blood. All receptors derive from a woman aged 70 to 79 with COVID-19, enrolled during active disease. CDR3s include the opening cysteine and the closing phenylalanine or tryptophan.

j_call | v_call | cdr3_length | cdr3_aa
TRBJ1-5 | TRBV28 | 14 | CASIHRDRGQPQHF
TRBJ2-5 | TRBV28 | 13 | CASSSGGMETQYF
TRBJ1-4 | TRBV28 | 14 | CASSGDLNREKLFF
TRBJ1-2 | TRBV28 | 13 | CASRTMGDTGYTF
TRBJ1-4 | TRBV9 | 14 | CASSVDSQNEKLFF
TRBJ2-7 | TRBV13 | 15 | CASSLGSGSSYEQYF
TRBJ2-5 | TRBV30 | 12 | CALQGFGETQYF
TRBJ1-2 | TRBV30 | 14 | CAWKWGSEPYGYTF
TRBJ2-7 | TRBV6-2/TRBV6-3 | 15 | CASSPETDRGHEQYF
TRBJ1-4 | TRBV27 | 16 | CASSTRSGGPNEKLFF
TRBJ2-7 | TRBV6-5 | 15 | CASTAAETISYEQYF
TRBJ1-2 | TRBV19 | 16 | CASTSPTSTDLSGYTF
TRBJ2-1 | TRBV30 | 15 | CACKRPGLAGNEQFF
TRBJ1-1 | TRBV6-5 | 14 | CASSRDRENTEAFF
TRBJ1-4 | TRBV24-1 | 15 | CATSDPGQVNEKLFF
TRBJ2-3 | TRBV9 | 14 | CASSATSFTDTQYF
TRBJ2-6 | TRBV11-2 | 18 | CASSLDPPENAGANVLTF
TRBJ1-2 | TRBV27 | 13 | CASSFTGDYGYTF
TRBJ1-3 | TRBV30 | 14 | CAWMLRGFRNTIYF
TRBJ2-5 | TRBV10-1 | 15 | CASRDRGLEAETQYF
TRBJ2-1 | TRBV5-1 | 16 | CASSIGFTGPHNEQFF
TRBJ2-2 | TRBV6-5 | 13 | CASRISGSWELFF
TRBJ2-7 | TRBV10-3 | 16 | CAIGASLAETSYEQYF
TRBJ2-1 | TRBV4-3 | 14 | CASSPTSVLNEQFF
TRBJ2-5 | TRBV18 | 14 | CASSPGGGVETQYF
TRBJ1-1 | TRBV19 | 14 | CASSIKAGNTEAFF